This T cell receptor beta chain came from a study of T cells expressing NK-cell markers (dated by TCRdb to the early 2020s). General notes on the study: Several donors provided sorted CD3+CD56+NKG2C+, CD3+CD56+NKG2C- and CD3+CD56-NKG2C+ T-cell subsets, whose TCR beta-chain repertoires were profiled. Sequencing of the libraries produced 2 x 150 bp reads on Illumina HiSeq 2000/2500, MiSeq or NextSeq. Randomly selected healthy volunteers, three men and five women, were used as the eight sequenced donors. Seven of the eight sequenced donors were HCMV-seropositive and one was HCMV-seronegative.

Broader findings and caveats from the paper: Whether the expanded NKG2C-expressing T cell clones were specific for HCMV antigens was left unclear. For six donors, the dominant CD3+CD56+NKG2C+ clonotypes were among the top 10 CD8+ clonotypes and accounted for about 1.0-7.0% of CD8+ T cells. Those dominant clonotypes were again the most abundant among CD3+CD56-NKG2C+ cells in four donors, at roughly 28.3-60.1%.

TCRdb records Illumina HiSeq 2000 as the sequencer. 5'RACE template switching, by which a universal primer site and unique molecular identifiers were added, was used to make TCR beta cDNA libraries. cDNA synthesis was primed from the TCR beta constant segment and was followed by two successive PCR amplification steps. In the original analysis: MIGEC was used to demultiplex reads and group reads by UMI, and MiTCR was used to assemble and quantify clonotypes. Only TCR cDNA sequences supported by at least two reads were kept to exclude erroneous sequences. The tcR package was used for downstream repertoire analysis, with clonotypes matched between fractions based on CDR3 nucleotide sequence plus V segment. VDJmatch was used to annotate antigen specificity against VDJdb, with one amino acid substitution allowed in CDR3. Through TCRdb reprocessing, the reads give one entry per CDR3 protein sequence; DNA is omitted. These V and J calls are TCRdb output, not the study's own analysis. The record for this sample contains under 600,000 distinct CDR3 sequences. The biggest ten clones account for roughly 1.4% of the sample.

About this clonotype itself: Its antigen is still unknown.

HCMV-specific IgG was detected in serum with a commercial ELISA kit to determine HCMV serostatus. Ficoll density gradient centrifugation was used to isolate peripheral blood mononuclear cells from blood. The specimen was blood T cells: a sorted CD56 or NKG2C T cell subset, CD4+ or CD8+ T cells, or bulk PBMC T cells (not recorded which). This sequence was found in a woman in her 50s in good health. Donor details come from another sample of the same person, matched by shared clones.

CDR3 region: CASMGYRASGANVLTF. The rearranged segments are TRBV28 and TRBJ2-6; TCRdb selects TRBD1, and the lack of DNA leaves this call unchecked. The CDR3 runs 16 amino acids, cysteine and phenylalanine included. No DNA is recorded. Sequences MDHEN (CDR1) and SYDVKM (CDR2) are obtained from the germline V gene.